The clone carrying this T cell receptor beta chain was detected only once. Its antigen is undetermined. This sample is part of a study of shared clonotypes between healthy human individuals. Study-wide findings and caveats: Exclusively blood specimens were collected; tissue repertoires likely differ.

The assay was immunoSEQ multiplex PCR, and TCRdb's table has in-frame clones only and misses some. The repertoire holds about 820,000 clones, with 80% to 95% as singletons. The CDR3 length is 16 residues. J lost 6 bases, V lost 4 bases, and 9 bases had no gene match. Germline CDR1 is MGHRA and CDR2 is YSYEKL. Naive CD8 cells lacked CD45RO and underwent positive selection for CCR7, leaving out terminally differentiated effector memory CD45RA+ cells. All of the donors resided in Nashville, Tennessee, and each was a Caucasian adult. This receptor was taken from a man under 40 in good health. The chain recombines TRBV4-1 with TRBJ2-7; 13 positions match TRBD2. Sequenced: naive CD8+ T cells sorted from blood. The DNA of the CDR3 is TGCGCCAGCAGCCCTCGACTAGCGGGAGGCGGGCCCGAGCAGTACTTC. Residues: CASSPRLAGGGPEQYF.